Below are 23 T cell receptor beta chains sequenced from a single sample in a study of read filtering for tumor transcriptome and immune sequencing. From approximately 400 ng of RNA, a library with molecular barcoded alpha/delta and beta/gamma adaptors was made. TCRdb redid the calling of the reads with MiXCR, one entry per CDR3 protein. The table has approximately 90,000 distinct CDR3 sequences, 9% to 15% seen once. Material: a population of CD138-negative cells sorted from bone marrow. The receptor source for this set is a donor aged 40 or older with multiple myeloma.

To note about this clonotype: With a much larger clone just one base away, this may be a read error. The chain combines TRBV19 with TRBJ2-1; 7 nucleotides match TRBD1. This CDR3 region has 16 residues. Trimming removed 4 bases from V and 10 bases from J; junction bases left unmatched: 16. Germline V gene sequence: CDR1 LNHDA, CDR2 SQIVND (reference sequence). CDR3 in amino acids: CASSNRQGESLLEQFF. The CDR3 DNA reads TGTGCCAGTAGTAACAGACAGGGTGAGTCTCTACTGGAGCAGTTCTTC. Filled out from reference TRBV19 and TRBJ2-1, the complete variable domain reads DGGITQSPKYLFRKEGQNVTLSCEQNLNHDAMYWYRQDPGQGLRLIYYSQIVNDFQKGDIAEGYSVSREKKESFPLTVTSAQKNPTAFYLCASSNRQGESLLEQFFGPGTRLTVL.

Many counts were recorded for this clonotype. The CDR3 region is CASSLDWVGRAHNEQFF. CDR3 sequence (DNA): TGTGCCAGCAGCTTAGATTGGGTCGGGAGGGCCCATAATGAGCAGTTCTTC. The chain uses TRBV11-3 and TRBJ2-1; TRBD2 matches 8 bases. The germline CDR1 and CDR2 sequences are SGHNT and YENEEA. The CDR3 is made up of 17 amino acids. The V and J ends lost 0 bases and 7 bases, in that order; junction bases with no gene match: 11.

This clonotype has ten or more counts. V usage is TRBV7-2 and J usage is TRBJ2-3, with D possibly called TRBD1 or TRBD2 (5 bases each). CDR3 length equals 17 residues. Trimming pared 3 bases from V and 2 bases from J, leaving 18 bases between. CDR1 SGHTA and CDR2 FQGNSA come from the germline V gene. The CDR3 nucleotides read TGTGCCAGCAGCTTCTCAGAGATGGGACCATTCACAGATACGCAGTATTTT. It yields the protein CASSFSEMGPFTDTQYF.

This clonotype was observed many times. The chain has TRBV7-9 and TRBJ2-3, with 9 bases identical to TRBD1. J gave up 4 bases and V 7 bases, and 15 bases lay outside the gene matches. There are 17 residues in the CDR3. CDR1 and CDR2 from the germline V gene are SEHNR and FQNEAQ (reference sequence). This CDR3 is CASTLLGERQGADTQYF. The CDR3, as DNA: TGTGCCAGCACCCTCCTGGGAGAGAGACAGGGGGCAGATACGCAGTATTTT.

This clonotype came up many times. V is TRBV2 and J is TRBJ2-1; D is unclear. The germline V gene has CDR1 SNHLY and CDR2 FYNNEI. V gave up 7 bases and J gave up 9 bases, with 10 bases separating them. This CDR3 is 11 amino acids long. This CDR3 reads CASTSNTEQFF. CDR3 DNA: TGTGCCAGCACCAGCAACACTGAGCAGTTCTTC.

The sample holds many counts of this clonotype. The V and J genes are TRBV5-1 and TRBJ1-5; D is uncertain. V gave up 0 bases and J gave up 0 bases, with 10 bases separating them. Germline-derived CDR1 and CDR2 are SGHRS and YFSETQ. The CDR3 runs 16 residues. The CDR3 here is CASSLAGKNSNQPQHF. The CDR3, as DNA: TGCGCCAGCAGCTTGGCCGGTAAAAATAGCAATCAGCCCCAGCATTTT.

Details on this clonotype: A far larger clone is off by one base, so a read error is likely. This is likely a read error, given that the CDR3 carries no conserved phenylalanine or tryptophan at its end. This chain joins TRBV4-3 and TRBJ2-1, with D perhaps TRBD1 (5 bases). The length of the CDR3 is 15 residues. Germline V CDR1 and CDR2: LGHNA, YSLEER. The V gene lost 4 bases and the J gene lost 7 bases, with 17 bases spanning the gap. CDR3 loop: CASSPPATRQNEQFL. The CDR3 nucleotides read TGCGCCAGCAGCCCCCCAGCGACGAGACAGAATGAGCAGTTCCTC.

This clonotype was picked up many times. The chain links TRBV28 to TRBJ2-7; D is undetermined. The CDR3 is 12 amino acids. Germline loops: CDR1 MDHEN, CDR2 SYDVKM. The V and J ends lost 5 bases and 3 bases respectively, with 8 bases between them. This CDR3 is CASSPPYYEQYF. Here the CDR3 DNA reads TGTGCCAGCAGTCCGCCCTACTACGAGCAGTACTTC.

This clonotype was found many times. The V and J genes are TRBV5-1 and TRBJ2-7, with D uncertain. CDR1 is SGHRS and CDR2 is YFSETQ in the germline V gene. With 0 bases removed from V and 3 bases from J, the gap between germline ends came to 10 bases. The CDR3 sequence is 14 residues long. Here the CDR3 reads CASSLEQPSYEQYF. CDR3 bases: TGCGCCAGCAGCTTGGAACAGCCGAGCTACGAGCAGTACTTC. Based on the CDR3 plus reference TRBV5-1 and TRBJ2-7, the full variable domain is KAGVTQTPRYLIKTRGQQVTLSCSPISGHRSVSWYQQTPGQGLQFLFEYFSETQRNKGNFPGRFSGRQFSNSRSEMNVSTLELGDSALYLCASSLEQPSYEQYFGPGTRLTVT.

The sample holds many counts of this clonotype. The V call is TRBV20-1, the J call TRBJ2-1, with D tentatively TRBD2 (7 bases). Trimming left V 3 bases short and J 0 bases short, with 15 bases between. This CDR3 has 16 amino acids. Germline V gene data show CDR1 as DFQATT and CDR2 as SNEGSKA (reference sequence). The CDR3 bases are TGCAGTGCTAGGACCGCGGGGGCAAGCTCCTACAATGAGCAGTTCTTC. Amino acids: CSARTAGASSYNEQFF.

This clonotype has a count of ten or more. The genes are TRBV7-9 and TRBJ1-1, with 7 bases that match TRBD1. The germline V gene encodes CDR1 SEHNR and CDR2 FQNEAQ (reference sequence). The CDR3 is made up of 17 amino acids. With V trimmed by 2 bases and J by 3 bases, 12 bases remained unmatched. The CDR3, as DNA: TGTGCCAGCAGCTTACTAAAAGGGGGCGAGTGGCACACTGAAGCTTTCTTT. Its translation: CASSLLKGGEWHTEAFF.

Turning to this clonotype: Just one base apart from a much larger clone, this may be a read error. The CDR3 sequence: CSVELRDRGHSYDQYF. In nucleotides, the CDR3 is TGCAGCGTTGAACTCCGGGACAGGGGACACTCCTACGATCAGTACTTC. The chain joins TRBV29-1 to TRBJ2-7; 10 nucleotides agree with TRBD1. Germline values: CDR1 SQVTM, CDR2 ANQGSEA. This CDR3 has 16 amino acids.

In this sample, this clonotype turned up many times. V gene TRBV11-3 combines with J gene TRBJ2-7, with no clear D. CDR1 is SGHNT, CDR2 YENEEA, per germline. V was trimmed by 0 bases and J by 6 bases, leaving 9 bases between them. This CDR3 is 13 amino acids long. The CDR3 coding sequence is TGTGCCAGCAGCTTAGATTCCCACTCCGAGCAGTACTTC. Its protein is CASSLDSHSEQYF.

This clonotype has at least ten counts. The rearrangement links TRBV20-1 to TRBJ2-3; 7 nucleotides match TRBD2. V was pared by 3 bases and J by 2 bases, with 11 bases of the junction left unmatched. This CDR3 is 16 amino acids long. CDR1 is DFQATT, CDR2 SNEGSKA, per germline (reference sequence). DNA for the CDR3: TGCAGTGCTAGCGGCCCGGGACGGGGGGTCACAGATACGCAGTATTTT. This gives the protein CSASGPGRGVTDTQYF.

This clonotype was seen at least ten times. The V and J genes are TRBV19 and TRBJ2-1; no firm D call. The CDR3 has 14 amino acids. V lost 1 base and J lost 4, with 8 bases in between. The germline V gene has CDR1 LNHDA and CDR2 SQIVND (reference sequence). In DNA form, the CDR3 reads TGTGCCAGTAGTATAGGCGATTTTTACAATGAGCAGTTCTTC. It encodes CASSIGDFYNEQFF.

This clonotype has at least ten counts. The CDR3 is CASSQRDRARAFF. Here the CDR3 DNA reads TGTGCCAGCAGCCAGAGGGACAGAGCGAGGGCTTTCTTT. The V call is TRBV7-8, the J call TRBJ1-1; 7 bases are shared with TRBD1. The CDR3 sequence is 13 residues long. J lost 11 bases, V lost 5 bases, and 11 bases had no gene match. Germline loops: CDR1 SGHVS, CDR2 FQNEAQ.

This clonotype was counted ten times or more. The chain recombines TRBV6-5 with TRBJ2-5; no clear D. The CDR3 totals 16 residues. V lost 6 bases, J lost 5 bases, and 22 bases lay in between. Germline CDR1 and CDR2: MNHEY and SVGAGI. This CDR3 reads CASSRLGLGYRETQYF. CDR3 sequence (DNA): TGTGCCAGCAGCCGATTGGGATTGGGATATCGGGAGACCCAGTACTTC.

This clonotype appeared a few times. Just one base apart from a much larger clone, this may be a read error. The chain combines TRBV3-1 with TRBJ2-6, with D possibly TRBD1 on 5 matching bases. Germline assignment: CDR1 LGHDT and CDR2 YNNKEL (reference sequence). The CDR3 spans 13 residues. The CDR3: CASSVPGADVLTF. For the CDR3, the DNA is TGTGCCAGCAGCGTGCCTGGGGCCGACGTCCTGACTTTC.

This clonotype was observed a handful of times. The chain combines TRBV20-1 with TRBJ1-1; weak D call: TRBD1 (5 bases). The V end was cut by 4 bases, the J end by 0 bases, with 15 bases between. Germline CDR1 and CDR2: DFQATT and SNEGSKA (reference sequence). The length of the CDR3 is 15 residues. CDR3 in DNA: TGCAGTGCTACTCTGGGGGTTCCCATGAACACTGAAGCTTTCTTT. Protein: CSATLGVPMNTEAFF.

This clonotype was found many times. The CDR3 DNA sequence: TGCAGCGTTGAACTAGAGGCCTCCTACAATGAGCAGTTCTTC. It codes for CSVELEASYNEQFF. V is TRBV29-1 and J is TRBJ2-1; D call uncertain. Germline assignment: CDR1 SQVTM and CDR2 ANQGSEA. This CDR3 is built from 14 residues. V lost 2 bases and J lost 0, with 8 bases in between.

This clonotype was recorded many times. The chain joins TRBV20-1 to TRBJ2-5; D gene unclear. This CDR3 contains 12 residues. Per germline, CDR1 DFQATT and CDR2 SNEGSKA (reference sequence). V shed 6 bases and J shed 2 bases, with 10 bases lying between them. CDR3 in DNA: TGCAGTGCCGCGACCGAACAAGAGACCCAGTACTTC. It is translated as CSAATEQETQYF.

This clonotype showed up many times. This rearrangement joins TRBV7-3 to TRBJ2-1; no clear D. This CDR3 has 14 residues. In germline, CDR1 is SGHTA, CDR2 FQGTGA. With 3 bases removed from V and 4 bases from J, the gap between germline ends came to 10 bases. The CDR3 spells CASSFEGPYNEQFF. The CDR3 DNA reads as TGTGCCAGCAGCTTCGAAGGTCCGTACAATGAGCAGTTCTTC.

Ten or more counts support this clonotype. This sequence joins TRBV20-1 and TRBJ2-1; possible D gene TRBD2, 5 bases. Germline V gene lookup returns CDR1 DFQATT and CDR2 SNEGSKA (reference sequence). The CDR3 totals 15 residues. V was pared by 0 bases and J by 1 base, with 10 bases between. CDR3 residues: CSARDKLDSYNEQFF. The DNA of the CDR3 is TGCAGTGCTAGAGATAAACTAGATTCCTACAATGAGCAGTTCTTC.